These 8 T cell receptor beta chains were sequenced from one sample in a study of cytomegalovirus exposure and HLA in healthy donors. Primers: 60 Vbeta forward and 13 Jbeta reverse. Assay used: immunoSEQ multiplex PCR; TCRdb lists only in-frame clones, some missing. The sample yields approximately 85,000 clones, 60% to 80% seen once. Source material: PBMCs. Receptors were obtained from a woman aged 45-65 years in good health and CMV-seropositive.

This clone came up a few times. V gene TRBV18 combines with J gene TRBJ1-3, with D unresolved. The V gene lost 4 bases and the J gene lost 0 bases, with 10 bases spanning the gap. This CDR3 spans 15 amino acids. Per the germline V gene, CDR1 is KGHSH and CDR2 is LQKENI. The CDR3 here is CASSQGGGSGNTIYF. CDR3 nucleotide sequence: TGTGCCAGCTCACAGGGAGGAGGCTCTGGAAACACCATATATTTT.

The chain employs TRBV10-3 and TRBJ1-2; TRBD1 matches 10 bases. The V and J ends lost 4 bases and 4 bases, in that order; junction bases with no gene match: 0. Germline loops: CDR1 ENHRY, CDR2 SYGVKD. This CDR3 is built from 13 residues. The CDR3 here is CAISGDRGYGYTF. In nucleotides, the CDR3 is TGTGCCATCAGTGGGGACAGGGGCTATGGCTACACCTTC.

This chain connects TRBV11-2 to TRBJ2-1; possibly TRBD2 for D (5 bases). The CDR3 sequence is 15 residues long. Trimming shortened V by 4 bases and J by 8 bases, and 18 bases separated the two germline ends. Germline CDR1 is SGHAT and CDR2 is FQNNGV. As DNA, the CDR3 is TGTGCCAGCAGCTCCTCTAGCCCCCTCGGGGATGAGCAGTTCTTC. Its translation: CASSSSSPLGDEQFF.

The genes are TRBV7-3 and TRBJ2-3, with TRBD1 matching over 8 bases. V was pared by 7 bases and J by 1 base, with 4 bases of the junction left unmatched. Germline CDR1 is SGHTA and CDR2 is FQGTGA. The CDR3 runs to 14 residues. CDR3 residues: CASNPGQGTDTQYF. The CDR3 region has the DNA TGTGCCAGCAACCCGGGACAGGGCACAGATACGCAGTATTTT.

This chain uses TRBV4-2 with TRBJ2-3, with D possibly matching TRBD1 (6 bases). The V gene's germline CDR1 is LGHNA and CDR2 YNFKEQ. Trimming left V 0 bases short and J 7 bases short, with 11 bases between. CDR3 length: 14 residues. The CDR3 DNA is TGTGCCAGCAGCCAAGATAGAAGGGGGAATACGCAGTATTTT. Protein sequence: CASSQDRRGNTQYF.

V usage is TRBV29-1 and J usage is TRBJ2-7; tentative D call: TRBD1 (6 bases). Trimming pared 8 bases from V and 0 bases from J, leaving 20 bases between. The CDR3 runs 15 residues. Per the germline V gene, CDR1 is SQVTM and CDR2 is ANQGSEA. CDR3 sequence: CSPGDSLTLSYEQYV. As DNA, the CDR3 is TGCAGCCCAGGGGATTCGTTGACTCTCTCCTACGAGCAGTACGTC.

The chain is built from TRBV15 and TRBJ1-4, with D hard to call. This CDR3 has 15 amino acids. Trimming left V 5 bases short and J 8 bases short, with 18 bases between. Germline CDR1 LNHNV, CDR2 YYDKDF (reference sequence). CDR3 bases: TGTGCCACCAGCTCGCGACTGGAGTTCGGGGAAAAACTGTTTTTT. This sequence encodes CATSSRLEFGEKLFF.

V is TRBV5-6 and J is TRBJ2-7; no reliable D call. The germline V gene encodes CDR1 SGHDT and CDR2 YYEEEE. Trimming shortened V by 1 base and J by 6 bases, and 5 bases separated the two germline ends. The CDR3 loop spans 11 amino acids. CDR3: CASSLSGEQYF. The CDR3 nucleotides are TGTGCCAGCAGCTTGTCCGGCGAGCAGTACTTC.